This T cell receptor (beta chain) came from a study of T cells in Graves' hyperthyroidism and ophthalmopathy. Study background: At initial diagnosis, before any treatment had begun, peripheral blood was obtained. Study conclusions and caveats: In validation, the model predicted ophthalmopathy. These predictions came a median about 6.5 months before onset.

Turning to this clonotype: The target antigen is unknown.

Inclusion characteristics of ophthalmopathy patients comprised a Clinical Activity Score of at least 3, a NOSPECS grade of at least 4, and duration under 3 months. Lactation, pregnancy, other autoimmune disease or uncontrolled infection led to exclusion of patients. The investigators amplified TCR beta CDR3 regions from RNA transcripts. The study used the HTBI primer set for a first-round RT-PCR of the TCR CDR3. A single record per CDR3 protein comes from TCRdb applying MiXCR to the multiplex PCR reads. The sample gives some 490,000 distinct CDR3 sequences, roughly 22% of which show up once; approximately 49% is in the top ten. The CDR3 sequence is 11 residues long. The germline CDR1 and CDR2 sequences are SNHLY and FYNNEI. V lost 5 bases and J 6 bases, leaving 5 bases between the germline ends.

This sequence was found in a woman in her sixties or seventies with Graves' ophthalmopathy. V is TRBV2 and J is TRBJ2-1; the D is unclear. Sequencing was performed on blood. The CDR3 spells CASSRTNEQFF. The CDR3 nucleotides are TGTGCCAGCAGTAGAACCAATGAGCAGTTCTTC.